One T cell receptor (beta chain) is described in this entry. This clonotype was seen at least ten times. No cognate antigen has been identified for it. No much larger clone is present one base from it, and per-base qualities are unavailable. This entry comes from a study (dated by TCRdb to the mid-2010s). CDR1 and CDR2 are read off the germline V gene as SGHVS and FQNEAQ. CDR3 length: 18 amino acids, cysteine to phenylalanine. Only the CDR3 part of the read is kept: 54 bases, read in frame from the first base. V and J lose 2 bases and 3 bases, and a span of 19 bases separates them. Library construction relied on RT-PCR. The run used an Illumina MiSeq. TCRdb reworked the public reads: Q25 trimming with fastp, MiXCR clone assembly, productive beta chains retained. Identical CDR3 protein sequences are pooled into one entry, listed with their most common genes and DNA. Counted in this sample were about 680,000 distinct CDR3 sequences; approximately 15% of them appeared once. The leading ten clones occupy roughly 3.9% of the sample.

The V and J segments used are TRBV7-8 and TRBJ2-2; the D gene identity is not certain. The TCR sequence derives from a female donor in good health, serving as a healthy control. The sequencing input was memory CD4+ T cells from blood. For the CDR3, the sequence is CASSLKPVPGADTGELFF. The DNA reads as follows: TGTGCCAGCAGCTTAAAGCCGGTCCCGGGCGCGGACACCGGGGAGCTGTTTTTT.